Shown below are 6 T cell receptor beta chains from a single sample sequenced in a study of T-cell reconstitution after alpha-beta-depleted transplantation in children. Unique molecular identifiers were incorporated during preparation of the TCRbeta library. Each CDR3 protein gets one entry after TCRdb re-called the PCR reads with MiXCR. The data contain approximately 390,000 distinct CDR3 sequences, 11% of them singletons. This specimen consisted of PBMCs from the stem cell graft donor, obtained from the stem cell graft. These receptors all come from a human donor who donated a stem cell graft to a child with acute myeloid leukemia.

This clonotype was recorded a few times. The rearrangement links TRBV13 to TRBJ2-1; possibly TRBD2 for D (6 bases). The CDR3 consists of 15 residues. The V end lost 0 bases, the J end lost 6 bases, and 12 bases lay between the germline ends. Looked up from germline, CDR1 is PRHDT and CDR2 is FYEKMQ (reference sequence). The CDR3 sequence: CASSLGGRESNEQFF. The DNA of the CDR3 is TGTGCCAGCAGCTTAGGCGGGCGGGAAAGCAATGAGCAGTTCTTC.

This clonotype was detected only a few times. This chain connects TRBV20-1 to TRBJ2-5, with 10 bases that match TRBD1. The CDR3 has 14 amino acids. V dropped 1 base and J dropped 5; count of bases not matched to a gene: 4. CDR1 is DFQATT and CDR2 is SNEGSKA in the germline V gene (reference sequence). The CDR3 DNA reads TGCAGTGCTAGAGGCCGGGACAGGGGCGAGACCCAGTACTTC. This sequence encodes CSARGRDRGETQYF.

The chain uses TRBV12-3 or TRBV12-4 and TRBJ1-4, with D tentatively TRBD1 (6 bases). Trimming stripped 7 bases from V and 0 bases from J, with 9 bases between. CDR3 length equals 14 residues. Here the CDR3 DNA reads TGTGCCAGCAAGGGGGATGCAACTAATGAAAAACTGTTTTTT. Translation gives CASKGDATNEKLFF.

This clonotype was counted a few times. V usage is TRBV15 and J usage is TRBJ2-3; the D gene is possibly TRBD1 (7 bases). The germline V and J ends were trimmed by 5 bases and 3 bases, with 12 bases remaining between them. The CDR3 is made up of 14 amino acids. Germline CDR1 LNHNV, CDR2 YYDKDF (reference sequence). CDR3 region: CATSSTGRTDTQYF. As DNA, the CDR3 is TGTGCCACCAGCTCGACAGGGAGGACAGATACGCAGTATTTT.

This chain's CDR3 is CASSSRLVRSDQETQYF. The CDR3 DNA reads TGTGCCAGCAGCTCACGACTAGTTAGGTCGGATCAAGAGACCCAGTACTTC. The rearrangement links TRBV7-8 to TRBJ2-5; possibly TRBD2 for D (6 bases). The CDR3 length is 17 residues. Germline V gene sequence: CDR1 SGHVS, CDR2 FQNEAQ. V was pared by 4 bases and J by 2 bases, with 20 bases between.

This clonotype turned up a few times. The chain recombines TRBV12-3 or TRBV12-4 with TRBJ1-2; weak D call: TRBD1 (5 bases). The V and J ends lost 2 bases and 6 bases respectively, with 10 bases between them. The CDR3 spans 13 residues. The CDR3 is CASSLIGGNGYTF. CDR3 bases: TGTGCCAGCAGTTTAATTGGGGGGAATGGCTACACCTTC.